One and the same sample provided the 18 T cell receptor beta chains below, sequenced in a study of cytomegalovirus exposure and HLA in healthy donors. Data came from immunoSEQ multiplex PCR; TCRdb stores just in-frame clones and leaves some out. The table shows roughly 200,000 clones, with around nine tenths occurring only once. Sample: PBMCs. The receptor set was obtained from a man younger than 45 in good health and CMV-seropositive.

The chain couples TRBV5-1 to TRBJ1-4, with no clear D. The CDR3 totals 14 residues. The germline V and J ends were trimmed by 0 bases and 5 bases, with 8 bases remaining between them. CDR1 is SGHRS, CDR2 YFSETQ, per germline. CDR3 loop: CASSLEQLNEKLFF. The CDR3 DNA sequence: TGCGCCAGCAGCTTGGAACAGTTGAATGAAAAACTGTTTTTT. Supplemented by reference TRBV5-1 and TRBJ1-4, the full variable domain reads KAGVTQTPRYLIKTRGQQVTLSCSPISGHRSVSWYQQTPGQGLQFLFEYFSETQRNKGNFPGRFSGRQFSNSRSEMNVSTLELGDSALYLCASSLEQLNEKLFFGSGTQLSVL.

The chain recombines TRBV7-9 with TRBJ1-2; 7 nucleotides line up with TRBD1. This CDR3 comprises 15 residues. The V gene's germline CDR1 is SEHNR and CDR2 FQNEAQ (reference sequence). J lost 2 bases, V lost 5 bases, and 8 bases had no gene match. The CDR3 DNA sequence: TGTGCCAGCAGCCTAAGCGGGACAGAGAACTATGGCTACACCTTC. This sequence encodes CASSLSGTENYGYTF.

This clone has just a few counts. The chain carries TRBV7-2 and TRBJ2-7; no reliable D call. Trimming stripped 0 bases from V and 9 bases from J, with 15 bases between. Germline CDR1 is SGHTA and CDR2 is FQGNSA. The CDR3 has 14 residues. The DNA of the CDR3 is TGTGCCAGCAGCTTAGCCCCCGAAGGTACTGGGCAGTACTTC. It is translated as CASSLAPEGTGQYF.

This clone was seen once. The rearrangement uses TRBV7-2 and TRBJ2-7; D not resolved. Looked up from germline, CDR1 is SGHTA and CDR2 is FQGNSA. Trimming pared 5 bases from V and 3 bases from J, leaving 14 bases between. CDR3 length: 14 amino acids. CDR3 sequence reads: CASSVSRTGYEQYF. In nucleotides, the CDR3 is TGTGCCAGCAGCGTCTCACGGACCGGCTACGAGCAGTACTTC.

The J gene is TRBJ2-1, the V gene TRBV25-1; D may be TRBD2 (5 bases). Germline CDR1 reads MGHDK; CDR2 reads SYGVNS. V was pared by 1 base and J by 6 bases, with 7 bases between. The CDR3 covers 13 residues. CDR3 sequence reads: CASSESRGNEQFF. In DNA form, the CDR3 reads TGTGCCAGCAGTGAATCTCGGGGCAATGAGCAGTTCTTC. Full variable domain (outside the CDR3, taken from reference TRBV25-1 and TRBJ2-1): EADIYQTPRYLVIGTGKKITLECSQTMGHDKMYWYQQDPGMELHLIHYSYGVNSTEKGDLSSESTVSRIRTEHFPLTLESARPSHTSQYLCASSESRGNEQFFGPGTRLTVL.

This chain joins TRBV6-5 and TRBJ2-2; 8 positions match TRBD2. The V segment lost 0 bases and the J segment 7 bases; nucleotides outside the gene matches: 1. This CDR3 is built from 14 residues. The germline V gene encodes CDR1 MNHEY and CDR2 SVGAGI. Written as DNA, the CDR3 is TGTGCCAGCAGTTACTCCGCGGGGGGCGGGGAGCTGTTTTTT. Residues: CASSYSAGGGELFF.

The chain couples TRBV18 to TRBJ2-3, with TRBD2 identical over 8 bases. The CDR3 has 16 amino acids. Germline lookup yields CDR1 KGHSH and CDR2 LQKENI. The V segment lost 3 bases and the J segment 0 bases; nucleotides outside the gene matches: 5. CDR3 in amino acids: CASSPRLARSTDTQYF. The DNA of the CDR3 is TGTGCCAGCTCACCTCGACTAGCGAGGAGCACAGATACGCAGTATTTT. Together with reference TRBV18 and TRBJ2-3, the CDR3 gives the full variable domain: NAGVMQNPRHLVRRRGQEARLRCSPMKGHSHVYWYRQLPEEGLKFMVYLQKENIIDESGMPKERFSAEFPKEGPSILRIQQVVRGDSAAYFCASSPRLARSTDTQYFGPGTRLTVL.

The chain combines TRBV9 with TRBJ2-5; tentatively, D is TRBD1 or TRBD2 (5 bases each). Germline lookup yields CDR1 SGDLS and CDR2 YYNGEE. Trimming took off 2 bases at V and 1 base at J, with 18 bases between the two ends. The CDR3 length is 17 residues. The CDR3 nucleotides are TGTGCCAGCAGCGTTCTATATGGGATGGGACCCCAAGAGACCCAGTACTTC. Its protein is CASSVLYGMGPQETQYF.

The count of this clone is one. The chain has TRBV6-5 and TRBJ1-3; TRBD1 matches 10 bases. The germline CDR1 and CDR2 sequences are MNHEY and SVGAGI. This CDR3 spans 15 amino acids. Trimming cost V 5 bases and J 8 bases; bases outside gene matches: 9. CDR3 nucleotide sequence: TGTGCCAGCAGTGTGAGCCCGGGACAGGGGCACACCATATATTTT. Protein product: CASSVSPGQGHTIYF.

The chain is built from TRBV11-1 and TRBJ2-3, with TRBD2 identical over 9 bases. Trimming at V came to 5 bases and at J to 0 bases, leaving 12 bases not matched to a gene. The CDR3 has 18 amino acids. CDR1 SGHAT and CDR2 FQDESV come from the germline V gene (reference sequence). CDR3 coding DNA: TGTGCCAGCAGCACCCGTCTTAGCGGGGGCCCTAGCACAGATACGCAGTATTTT. Its translation is CASSTRLSGGPSTDTQYF.

In regard to this clone: The same CDR3 can be traced to other DNA sequences in this sample. The chain recombines TRBV10-3 with TRBJ2-1; D is unresolved. V gave up 4 bases and J gave up 7 bases, with 5 bases separating them. The CDR3 has 11 amino acids. Germline values: CDR1 ENHRY, CDR2 SYGVKD. The CDR3 reads CAISVGNEQFF. The DNA of the CDR3 is TGTGCCATCAGTGTTGGTAATGAGCAGTTCTTC.

About this clone itself: One end of the junction does not line up with germline, which may come from a read error. V gene TRBV20-1 combines with J gene TRBJ2-7; the match to TRBD1 covers 8 bases. The germline V gene has CDR1 DFQATT and CDR2 SNEGSKA (reference sequence). This CDR3 contains 11 residues. CDR3 nucleotides: TGCAGTGCTAGTTCCCGGGACAGGTTGCACTTC. This sequence encodes CSASSRDRLHF.

The V gene is TRBV29-1, the J gene TRBJ2-1, with 14 bases that match TRBD2. CDR3 size: 14 residues. J lost 9 bases, V lost 2 bases, and 3 bases had no gene match. The germline V gene has CDR1 SQVTM and CDR2 ANQGSEA. The CDR3 region has the DNA TGCAGCGTTGAAAGGACTAGCGGGAGGAGTGAGCAGTTCTTC. This encodes CSVERTSGRSEQFF.

This chain uses TRBV27 with TRBJ1-5, with 9 nucleotides matching TRBD1. The germline V gene encodes CDR1 MNHEY and CDR2 SMNVEV (reference sequence). This CDR3 has 15 amino acids. The V gene end was trimmed by 6 bases and the J gene end by 0 bases; junction bases not matched to a gene: 3. CDR3: CASRTGGLSNQPQHF. The CDR3, as DNA: TGTGCCAGCAGAACAGGGGGCCTTAGCAATCAGCCCCAGCATTTT.

The rearrangement uses TRBV19 and TRBJ1-2; weak D call: TRBD1 (5 bases). CDR1 is LNHDA, CDR2 SQIVND, per germline (reference sequence). The CDR3 spans 13 residues. Trimming took 7 bases from V and 4 from J, leaving 13 bases between them. CDR3 sequence reads: CASTVGGGYGYTF. The CDR3 region has the DNA TGTGCCAGTACGGTAGGCGGGGGCTATGGCTACACCTTC.

This clone appeared a single time. The rearrangement uses TRBV5-6 and TRBJ2-3, with D uncertain. The CDR3 covers 15 residues. Germline CDR1 is SGHDT and CDR2 is YYEEEE. Trimming stripped 2 bases from V and 3 bases from J, with 13 bases between. CDR3 sequence (DNA): TGTGCCAGCAGCTTTAGGTTGGGGTCGACAGATACGCAGTATTTT. It encodes CASSFRLGSTDTQYF.

The V call is TRBV4-1, the J call TRBJ2-3; a possible D gene is TRBD1 (6 bases). From germline, CDR1 is MGHRA and CDR2 YSYEKL. Trimming shortened V by 6 bases and J by 2 bases, and 15 bases separated the two germline ends. The CDR3 is 15 residues long. CDR3 amino acids: CASRPQGQVTDTQYF. The CDR3, as DNA: TGCGCCAGCAGGCCCCAGGGACAAGTCACAGATACGCAGTATTTT.

The J gene is TRBJ2-7, the V gene TRBV18; 12 positions agree with TRBD1. The CDR3 totals 14 residues. The V and J ends lost 3 bases and 6 bases, in that order; junction bases with no gene match: 3. Germline V CDR1 and CDR2: KGHSH, LQKENI. For the CDR3, the DNA is TGTGCCAGCTCACCCGGGACAGGGGGCTCCGAGCAGTACTTC. The encoded protein is CASSPGTGGSEQYF.